Listed below are T cell receptor beta chains from one sample, sequenced in a study of T cells in localized non-small cell lung cancer. The protocol was immunoSEQ multiplex PCR, while the TCRdb copy is restricted to in-frame clones and leaves out a portion. The table includes about 21,000 clones, about nine tenths detected once. Sequenced here: PBMCs, sampled before any cancer treatment. These receptor sequences come from a man between 40 and 70 years old with stage II squamous cell lung carcinoma. Each CDR3 is given with its conserved first and last residue. The order of the fields is D gene, J gene, V gene, CDR3 DNA, CDR3 protein. A D gene is named only where the DNA matches it firmly.

D gene: NA; J gene: TRBJ2-5; V gene: TRBV19; CDR3 DNA: TGTGCCAGTAGTTCCCTGGCGGGGGCGGGGGCCGAAGAGACCCAGTACTTC; CDR3 protein: CASSSLAGAGAEETQYF
D gene: NA; J gene: TRBJ2-7; V gene: TRBV6-5; CDR3 DNA: TGTGCCAGCAGTTACTCGCCAGGGGTCTACGAGCAGTACTTC; CDR3 protein: CASSYSPGVYEQYF
D gene: TRBD2; J gene: TRBJ2-3; V gene: TRBV2; CDR3 DNA: TGTGCCAGCGGTCTGAGCGGGGCCAGTACAGATACGCAGTATTTT; CDR3 protein: CASGLSGASTDTQYF
D gene: TRBD2; J gene: TRBJ2-2; V gene: TRBV10-3; CDR3 DNA: TGTGCCATCAGTGACGGGACTACGAACACCGGGGAGCTGTTTTTT; CDR3 protein: CAISDGTTNTGELFF
D gene: NA; J gene: TRBJ2-3; V gene: TRBV4-1; CDR3 DNA: TGCGCCAGCAGCCAACTCAGGGACCCAGGAGATACGCAGTATTTT; CDR3 protein: CASSQLRDPGDTQYF
D gene: NA; J gene: TRBJ1-2; V gene: TRBV12-5; CDR3 DNA: TGTGCTAGTGGTTCCCTCCCAGGGCCGGATGGCTACACCTTC; CDR3 protein: CASGSLPGPDGYTF
D gene: TRBD1; J gene: TRBJ1-2; V gene: TRBV7-9; CDR3 DNA: TGTGCCAGCAGCTTAGGGACAGGGCATGGCTACACCTTC; CDR3 protein: CASSLGTGHGYTF
D gene: TRBD1; J gene: TRBJ2-1; V gene: TRBV19; CDR3 DNA: TGTGCCAGTAGTATAAGAACAGGGGGCGTTGACAATGAGCAGTTCTTC; CDR3 protein: CASSIRTGGVDNEQFF
D gene: TRBD2; J gene: TRBJ2-3; V gene: TRBV2; CDR3 DNA: TGTGCCAGCAGTGAAGCCGGGGGGGCAGATACGCAGTATTTT; CDR3 protein: CASSEAGGADTQYF
D gene: NA; J gene: TRBJ2-5; V gene: TRBV18; CDR3 DNA: TGTGCCAGCTCACCTAGCCCAGTGGAGACCCAGTACTTC; CDR3 protein: CASSPSPVETQYF
D gene: TRBD1; J gene: TRBJ2-1; V gene: TRBV6-4; CDR3 DNA: TGTGCCAGCAGCCAATACACAGGGGACGGATCCTACAATGAGCAGTTCTTC; CDR3 protein: CASSQYTGDGSYNEQFF
D gene: NA; J gene: TRBJ2-7; V gene: TRBV27; CDR3 DNA: TGTGCCAGCAGTTTATGGGGCGCCGGGTACGAGCAGTACTTC; CDR3 protein: CASSLWGAGYEQYF
D gene: TRBD1; J gene: TRBJ2-3; V gene: TRBV18; CDR3 DNA: TGTGCCAGCTCGGATGGGACAGGGAAAGATACGCAGTATTTT; CDR3 protein: CASSDGTGKDTQYF
D gene: TRBD1; J gene: TRBJ1-1; V gene: TRBV7-2; CDR3 DNA: TGTGCCAGCAGCCCAGGGGGGACACAGAACACTGAAGCTTTCTTT; CDR3 protein: CASSPGGTQNTEAFF
D gene: TRBD1; J gene: TRBJ2-5; V gene: TRBV5-4; CDR3 DNA: TGTGCCAGCAGCCCTACAGGTGGGACAGGGCGGGAGACCCAGTACTTC; CDR3 protein: CASSPTGGTGRETQYF
D gene: TRBD1; J gene: TRBJ1-4; V gene: TRBV5-1; CDR3 DNA: TGCGCCAGCAGCTTGGCCTCGGCAGGGGGAGAAAAACTGTTTTTT; CDR3 protein: CASSLASAGGEKLFF
D gene: NA; J gene: TRBJ2-1; V gene: TRBV19; CDR3 DNA: TGTGCCAGTAGTATGTACGGGACTCACAATGAGCAGTTCTTC; CDR3 protein: CASSMYGTHNEQFF
D gene: NA; J gene: TRBJ1-1; V gene: TRBV29-1; CDR3 DNA: TGCAGCGCAAACCGATTAGATGAAGCTTTCTTT; CDR3 protein: CSANRLDEAFF
D gene: NA; J gene: TRBJ1-2; V gene: TRBV6-6; CDR3 DNA: TGTGCCAGCAGTTGGAGGGTTTTAAGCTATGGCTACACCTTC; CDR3 protein: CASSWRVLSYGYTF
D gene: NA; J gene: TRBJ2-3; V gene: TRBV19; CDR3 DNA: TGTGCCAGTAGTATTCTAGGGAATAGGGATACGCAGTATTTT; CDR3 protein: CASSILGNRDTQYF